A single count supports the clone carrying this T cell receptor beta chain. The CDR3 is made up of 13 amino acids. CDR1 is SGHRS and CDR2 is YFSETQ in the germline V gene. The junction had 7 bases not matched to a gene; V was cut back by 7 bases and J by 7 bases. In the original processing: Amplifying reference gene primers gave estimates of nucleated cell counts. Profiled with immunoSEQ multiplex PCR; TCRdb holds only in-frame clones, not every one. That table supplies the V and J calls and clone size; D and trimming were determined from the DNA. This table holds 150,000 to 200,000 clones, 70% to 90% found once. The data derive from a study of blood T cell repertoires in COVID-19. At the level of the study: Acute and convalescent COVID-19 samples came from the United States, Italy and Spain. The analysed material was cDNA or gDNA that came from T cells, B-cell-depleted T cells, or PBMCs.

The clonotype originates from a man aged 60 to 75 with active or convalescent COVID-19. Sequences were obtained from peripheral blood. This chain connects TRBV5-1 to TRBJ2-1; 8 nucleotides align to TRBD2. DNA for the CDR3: TGCGCCAGCGAAGCGGGGGCCGGGAATGAGCAGTTCTTC. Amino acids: CASEAGAGNEQFF.